This T cell receptor (beta chain) was found in a study of yellow fever vaccine responses in identical twins. Study-level findings and limits: Reportedly, the T cell response mounted by twins to vaccine seemed partly convergent, partly personalized.

TCRdb called the RT-PCR reads again in MiXCR, with one record for every CDR3 protein. The sample records fewer than 9,500 distinct CDR3 sequences, approximately 80% being singletons. Regarding this clonotype: Antigen: not known.

CDR1 is SGHDN and CDR2 is FVKESK in the germline V gene. The V and J ends lost 6 bases and 4 bases respectively, with 12 bases between them. The CDR3 extends over 13 amino acids. This TCR derives from a woman younger than 35 who received the yellow fever vaccine. Sequenced here: T cells from blood (PBMCs), unsorted or a sorted subset (not recorded which), sampled before or after yellow fever vaccination (not recorded which). The V call is TRBV14, the J call TRBJ1-2; D is undetermined. The CDR3 is CASSPAGSYGYTF. The CDR3 DNA is TGTGCCAGCAGTCCTGCTGGAAGCTATGGCTACACCTTC.